Presented here are 28 T cell receptor beta chains from one specimen sequenced in a study of cytomegalovirus exposure and HLA in healthy donors. The table came from immunoSEQ multiplex PCR; TCRdb's copy has only in-frame clones and leaves some out. The table lists hundreds of thousands of clones, approximately 83% of them singletons. The source material was PBMCs. These receptors all come from a woman aged 25 to 39 in good health and CMV-seropositive.

This chain uses TRBV28 with TRBJ2-7; 10 bases are a match to TRBD2. Germline V gives CDR1 MDHEN, CDR2 SYDVKM. The CDR3 totals 13 residues. Trimming removed 6 bases from V and 6 bases from J; junction bases left unmatched: 5. CDR3: CASSLAGDGEQYF. The CDR3 bases are TGTGCCAGCAGCCTAGCGGGAGACGGCGAGCAGTACTTC.

J is TRBJ2-7 and V is TRBV7-6, with D possibly being TRBD2 (5 bases). V was cut by 2 bases and J by 0 bases, with 8 bases left in between. This CDR3 is 14 amino acids long. Looked up from germline, CDR1 is SGHVS and CDR2 is FNYEAQ. The CDR3 loop reads CASSLYSVSYEQYF. The CDR3 DNA follows: TGTGCCAGCAGCTTATATAGCGTCTCCTACGAGCAGTACTTC.

The gene calls are TRBV4-1 and TRBJ1-5; 8 positions match TRBD1. The trim removed 5 bases at V and 7 bases at J, leaving 7 bases unmatched. The CDR3 is made up of 14 amino acids. Germline CDR1 is MGHRA and CDR2 is YSYEKL. The CDR3 region is CASSERTGYQPQHF. CDR3 bases: TGCGCCAGCAGCGAACGGACAGGGTACCAGCCCCAGCATTTT.

J is TRBJ1-5 and V is TRBV7-2; a possible D gene is TRBD1 (5 bases). Trimming pared 3 bases from V and 5 bases from J, leaving 11 bases between. There are 14 residues in the CDR3. Germline values: CDR1 SGHTA, CDR2 FQGNSA. The CDR3 region is CASSFRQGDQPQHF. In nucleotides, the CDR3 is TGTGCCAGCAGCTTCAGGCAGGGTGATCAGCCCCAGCATTTT.

V is TRBV2 and J is TRBJ2-7; the match to TRBD2 covers 7 bases. Trimming removed 5 bases from V and 0 bases from J; junction bases left unmatched: 4. The CDR3 has 14 residues. Germline values: CDR1 SNHLY, CDR2 FYNNEI. CDR3 protein: CASSTSASSYEQYF. The CDR3 DNA follows: TGTGCCAGCAGTACTAGCGCCAGCTCCTACGAGCAGTACTTC. Looking up the rest from reference TRBV2 and TRBJ2-7 gives the full variable domain: EPEVTQTPSHQVTQMGQEVILRCVPISNHLYFYWYRQILGQKVEFLVSFYNNEISEKSEIFDDQFSVERPDGSNFTLKIRSTKLEDSAMYFCASSTSASSYEQYFGPGTRLTVT.

The V call is TRBV15, the J call TRBJ1-1; D call uncertain. The CDR3 has 15 residues. The germline gives CDR1 LNHNV, CDR2 YYDKDF (reference sequence). Trimming pared 0 bases from V and 4 bases from J, leaving 12 bases between. CDR3: CATSRDWAGSTEAFF. In DNA form, the CDR3 reads TGTGCCACCAGCAGAGATTGGGCCGGAAGCACTGAAGCTTTCTTT.

The count of this clone is one. The chain links TRBV19 to TRBJ2-3; 15 nucleotides agree with TRBD2. Germline V CDR1 and CDR2: LNHDA, SQIVND (reference sequence). Trimming removed 0 bases from V and 2 bases from J; junction bases left unmatched: 3. This CDR3 is built from 18 residues. This CDR3 is CASSIDRTSGRDTDTQYF. CDR3 sequence (DNA): TGTGCCAGTAGTATAGATAGGACTAGCGGGAGGGACACAGATACGCAGTATTTT.

The chain employs TRBV19 and TRBJ1-5, with D maybe TRBD1 (6 bases). The germline CDR1 and CDR2 sequences are LNHDA and SQIVND (reference sequence). The CDR3 runs 16 residues. V gave up 3 bases and J gave up 2 bases, with 14 bases separating them. For the CDR3, the DNA is TGTGCCAGTAGTATTAATCCAGGGGCCCGCAATCAGCCCCAGCATTTT. The encoded protein is CASSINPGARNQPQHF.

The gene calls are TRBV5-1 and TRBJ2-7; a weak D match, TRBD1 (6 bases). The CDR3 is 18 amino acids. V was trimmed by 0 bases and J by 5 bases, leaving 24 bases between them. Germline CDR1 and CDR2: SGHRS and YFSETQ. In DNA, the CDR3 is TGCGCCAGCAGCTTGGCGATTGCAGGGGCCCTCGGAGTACACGAGCAGTACTTC. It is translated as CASSLAIAGALGVHEQYF.

Concerning this clone itself: Other DNA sequences in the sample encode the same CDR3. The gene calls are TRBV7-9 and TRBJ1-1; the D gene is possibly TRBD1 (5 bases). CDR1 and CDR2 from the germline V gene are SEHNR and FQNEAQ (reference sequence). Trimming removed 7 bases from V and 5 bases from J, with 11 bases in between. The CDR3 loop spans 12 amino acids. This CDR3 is CASTPGGTEAFF. CDR3 sequence (DNA): TGTGCCAGCACACCCGGGGGGACTGAAGCTTTCTTT.

The chain uses TRBV11-2 and TRBJ2-1; TRBD2 matches at 10 bases. With 5 bases clipped from V and 10 bases from J, the junction kept 2 bases outside the gene matches. From germline, CDR1 is SGHAT and CDR2 FQNNGV. This CDR3 has 12 amino acids. CDR3 nucleotides: TGTGCCAGCAGCCGAGCGGGAGGGGAGCAGTTCTTC. Its translation: CASSRAGGEQFF.

This clone was recorded only once. This chain uses TRBV2 with TRBJ2-7; TRBD1 matches 7 bases. V shed 10 bases and J 0 bases; nucleotides not matched to a gene: 12. Germline V gives CDR1 SNHLY, CDR2 FYNNEI. The CDR3 runs to 15 residues. This CDR3 is CATKSGTARSYEQYF. The DNA of the CDR3 is TGTGCCACTAAATCGGGGACAGCACGCTCCTACGAGCAGTACTTC. The full variable domain, rest sourced from reference TRBV2 and TRBJ2-7, is EPEVTQTPSHQVTQMGQEVILRCVPISNHLYFYWYRQILGQKVEFLVSFYNNEISEKSEIFDDQFSVERPDGSNFTLKIRSTKLEDSAMYFCATKSGTARSYEQYFGPGTRLTVT.

The chain couples TRBV7-3 to TRBJ2-5, with 9 bases fitting TRBD1. Per the germline V gene, CDR1 is SGHTA and CDR2 is FQGTGA. The CDR3 has 15 residues. Trimming took 3 bases from V and 1 from J; bases not matched to a gene: 3. This CDR3 reads CASSLGQGFQETQYF. For the CDR3, the DNA is TGTGCCAGCAGCTTGGGACAGGGTTTCCAAGAGACCCAGTACTTC.

The chain joins TRBV18 to TRBJ2-7, with 12 bases lining up with TRBD1. Germline trimming cut 1 base from V and 5 bases from J; bases unmatched to any gene: 3. The germline gives CDR1 KGHSH, CDR2 LQKENI. There are 15 residues in the CDR3. DNA for the CDR3: TGTGCCAGCTCACCACGGGACAGGGGGCGGGACGAGCAGTACTTC. It specifies CASSPRDRGRDEQYF.

This clone has just a few counts. This sequence joins TRBV6-4 and TRBJ1-1; a weak D match, TRBD1 (6 bases). Germline V gene sequence: CDR1 MRHNA, CDR2 SNTAGT. V gave up 0 bases and J gave up 1 base, with 9 bases separating them. This CDR3 region has 15 residues. In nucleotides, the CDR3 is TGTGCCAGCAGTGACTCACCGACAGGGAACACTGAAGCTTTCTTT. Amino acid sequence: CASSDSPTGNTEAFF.

J is TRBJ1-4 and V is TRBV30; a possible D gene is TRBD1 (5 bases). Trimming left V 0 bases short and J 2 bases short, with 10 bases between. The germline CDR1 and CDR2 sequences are GTSNPN and SVGIG (reference sequence). The CDR3 spans 15 residues. CDR3 amino acids: CAWSVGVATNEKLFF. CDR3 in DNA: TGTGCCTGGAGTGTAGGGGTTGCCACTAATGAAAAACTGTTTTTT.

This clone was recorded once. CDR3 in DNA: TGTGCCAGCTACTCCCCTAGCACGGGCGCCAAAAACATTCAGTACTTC. Encoded protein: CASYSPSTGAKNIQYF. The chain employs TRBV28 and TRBJ2-4; the D gene is possibly TRBD2 (5 bases). Germline V CDR1 and CDR2: MDHEN, SYDVKM. The length of the CDR3 is 16 residues. Trimming took 8 bases from V and 1 from J, leaving 18 bases between them.

Points on this clone: Other DNA sequences in this specimen translate into the identical CDR3. This rearrangement joins TRBV28 to TRBJ1-2; D is unclear. Germline V lookup: CDR1 MDHEN, CDR2 SYDVKM. V lost 6 bases to trimming and J lost 2 bases, with 4 bases between them. The CDR3 has 11 amino acids. The CDR3 DNA follows: TGTGCCAGCAGCACAAACTATGGCTACACCTTC. Its protein product is CASSTNYGYTF.

CDR3 protein: CASSLSVGVYPGELFF. In DNA, the CDR3 is TGTGCCAGCAGCTTGTCCGTGGGAGTATATCCCGGGGAGCTGTTTTTT. The V call is TRBV5-6, the J call TRBJ2-2, with TRBD2 as a possible D gene (5 bases). Germline V lookup: CDR1 SGHDT, CDR2 YYEEEE. The V end lost 1 base, the J end lost 6 bases, and 16 bases lay between the germline ends. The CDR3 is 16 residues long.

The chain recombines TRBV7-9 with TRBJ1-4, with D uncertain. This CDR3 contains 14 residues. Trimming took off 5 bases at V and 3 bases at J, with 10 bases between the two ends. CDR1 SEHNR and CDR2 FQNEAQ come from the germline V gene (reference sequence). CDR3 nucleotides: TGTGCCAGCAGCCCGCGGGCAGCTAATGAAAAACTGTTTTTT. Protein: CASSPRAANEKLFF.

With regard to this clone: One junction end does not reproduce the germline sequence, and a read error may be involved. The rearrangement joins TRBV7-7 to TRBJ2-1; 8 positions agree with TRBD1. The CDR3 extends over 15 amino acids. From germline, CDR1 is SSHAT and CDR2 FNYEAQ (reference sequence). CDR3 in amino acids: CASSLEGTGLNEQFF. The DNA for the CDR3 is TGTGCTAGCAGCTTAGAGGGGACAGGCCTGAATGAGCAGTTCTTC.

The chain links TRBV10-3 to TRBJ2-5; D ambiguous. CDR1 and CDR2 from the germline V gene are ENHRY and SYGVKD. This CDR3 comprises 14 residues. Trimming shortened V by 0 bases and J by 3 bases, and 8 bases separated the two germline ends. Here the CDR3 reads CAISESGGEETQYF. The CDR3, as DNA: TGTGCCATCAGTGAGTCCGGTGGAGAAGAGACCCAGTACTTC.

J is TRBJ2-7 and V is TRBV7-2; D call uncertain. The CDR3 is 13 amino acids. Trimming pared 5 bases from V and 7 bases from J, leaving 15 bases between. Germline V gene sequence: CDR1 SGHTA, CDR2 FQGNSA. This CDR3 is CASSPAPTGEQYF. CDR3 coding DNA: TGTGCCAGCAGCCCGGCGCCGACTGGGGAGCAGTACTTC.

The DNA for the CDR3 is TGTGCCAGCAGTTCTCCGACAGGGAAAATACAAGAGACCCAGTACTTC. Its protein product is CASSSPTGKIQETQYF. This chain uses TRBV27 with TRBJ2-5, with TRBD1 matching 7 bases. Germline V lookup: CDR1 MNHEY, CDR2 SMNVEV (reference sequence). This CDR3 comprises 16 residues. The V gene end was trimmed by 4 bases and the J gene end by 2 bases; junction bases not matched to a gene: 10.

This chain connects TRBV28 to TRBJ1-5; a weak D match, TRBD1 (6 bases). V was pared by 2 bases and J by 2 bases, with 10 bases between. This CDR3 is 15 amino acids long. CDR1 and CDR2 from the germline V gene are MDHEN and SYDVKM. CDR3 loop: CASSLVSGGNQPQHF. The CDR3 region has the DNA TGTGCCAGCAGTTTAGTCTCAGGGGGCAATCAGCCCCAGCATTTT.

The chain joins TRBV7-8 to TRBJ2-5; TRBD1 aligns across 9 bases. The CDR3 is 15 residues long. V was pared by 5 bases and J by 2 bases, with 6 bases of the junction left unmatched. Germline V gene lookup returns CDR1 SGHVS and CDR2 FQNEAQ. CDR3 sequence reads: CASSQNRGQQETQYF. The CDR3 coding sequence is TGTGCCAGCAGCCAAAACAGGGGGCAACAAGAGACCCAGTACTTC.

This clone occurred once. The chain employs TRBV7-3 and TRBJ2-1; 11 nucleotides agree with TRBD2. Germline CDR1 SGHTA, CDR2 FQGTGA. The V segment lost 2 bases and the J segment 6 bases; nucleotides outside the gene matches: 6. This CDR3 spans 16 amino acids. The CDR3 spells CASSLVGLAGGNEQFF. The CDR3 DNA is TGTGCCAGCAGCTTAGTGGGCCTAGCGGGGGGCAATGAGCAGTTCTTC.

V and J are TRBV10-1 and TRBJ2-2, with a possible D match to TRBD1 (6 bases). Trimming removed 5 bases at V and 4 bases at J, with 17 bases between. Germline CDR1 WNHNN, CDR2 SYGVQD (reference sequence). This CDR3 has 16 amino acids. The CDR3 reads CASSIGLQGPTGELFF. DNA for the CDR3: TGCGCCAGCAGTATAGGTCTACAGGGTCCCACCGGGGAGCTGTTTTTT.